What follows is one T cell receptor (beta chain) and its context. Its antigen is not identified. The CDR3 spans 13 residues. Looked up from germline, CDR1 is KGHDR and CDR2 is SFDVKD. V was cut by 7 bases and J by 5 bases, with 11 bases left in between. TCR beta VDJ and CDR3 profiling used genomic DNA as template. TCRdb fed the reads into MiXCR, producing one record per CDR3 protein. The sample contains 150,000 to 200,000 distinct CDR3 sequences, around 48% of which appear only once. Patients selected for sequencing had displayed CD8+CD57+ cell expansion by flow cytometry. No therapy had been given to the patients at the time of blood sampling. This specimen belongs to a study of CD8+CD57+ T cells in acquired aplastic anemia. Across the study: An average of roughly 3 ug of DNA was obtained from sorted CD4+ and CD8+ cells.

Whole-study results and caveats: Overlap between patients and controls comprised roughly 30 CD8+ CDR3 sequences.

The source material was sorted CD4+, CD8+, or CD8+CD57+ T cells (not recorded which) from PBMCs. This sequence originates from a human donor with aplastic anemia. The chain couples TRBV24-1 to TRBJ1-5; perhaps TRBD1 as D (5 bases). The CDR3 is CATSGRADQPQHF. CDR3 nucleotides: TGTGCCACCAGCGGCAGGGCAGATCAGCCCCAGCATTTT.